One and the same sample provided the 28 T cell receptor beta chains below, sequenced in a study of T cells in Graves' hyperthyroidism and ophthalmopathy. Regions amplified from RNA transcripts were the TCR beta CDR3 regions. HTBI primers were the set used in a first-round RT-PCR of the TCR CDR3. Each CDR3 protein gets one entry after TCRdb re-called the multiplex PCR reads with MiXCR. The table shows a few hundred thousand distinct CDR3 sequences, with over 35% occurring only once. Sequencing was performed on peripheral blood or thyroid tissue (not recorded which). These receptors came from an adult woman with Graves' disease, either hyperthyroidism or ophthalmopathy (not recorded which).

The chain is built from TRBV4-1 and TRBJ2-5, with D possibly matching TRBD1 (6 bases). Deletions cut 0 bases from V and 4 bases from J, with 9 bases between. From germline, CDR1 is MGHRA and CDR2 YSYEKL. The CDR3 is made up of 14 amino acids. In DNA form, the CDR3 reads TGCGCCAGCAGCCAAGATTCCAGGGGAGAGACCCAGTACTTC. Protein: CASSQDSRGETQYF.

The chain joins TRBV29-1 to TRBJ2-2; no clear D. Germline V CDR1 and CDR2: SQVTM, ANQGSEA. Trimming stripped 4 bases from V and 2 bases from J, with 5 bases between. There are 12 residues in the CDR3. CDR3 loop: CSVVTNTGELFF. In DNA form, the CDR3 reads TGCAGCGTTGTCACAAACACCGGGGAGCTGTTTTTT.

This clonotype was found once. The chain joins TRBV6-6 to TRBJ1-2; D is unclear. Germline loops: CDR1 MNHNY, CDR2 SVGAGI (reference sequence). V lost 4 bases and J lost 4, with 16 bases in between. This CDR3 region has 15 residues. CDR3 protein: CASSSPTKNPYGYTF. The CDR3 coding sequence is TGTGCCAGCAGTTCTCCTACCAAGAATCCCTATGGCTACACCTTC.

The rearrangement joins TRBV19 to TRBJ1-5; D possibly corresponds to TRBD1 (5 bases). The CDR3 runs to 16 residues. Germline CDR1 is LNHDA and CDR2 is SQIVND (reference sequence). The V end was cut by 5 bases, the J end by 0 bases, with 14 bases between. The CDR3 bases are TGTGCCAGTAGTCCCGGGACTGGCCATAGCAATCAGCCCCAGCATTTT. Its protein is CASSPGTGHSNQPQHF.

This clonotype was found many times. The chain combines TRBV29-1 with TRBJ2-2, with D maybe TRBD2 (6 bases). Germline CDR1 reads SQVTM; CDR2 reads ANQGSEA. V lost 6 bases, J lost 0 bases, and 14 bases lay in between. The CDR3 runs to 15 residues. CDR3 protein: CSVNSGGPNTGELFF. DNA of the CDR3: TGCAGCGTCAATAGCGGCGGTCCGAACACCGGGGAGCTGTTTTTT.

The CDR3 nucleotides read TGTGCCAGCAGCTTGAGGGGGGGGGCTAACTATGGCTACACCTTC. Its translation is CASSLRGGANYGYTF. The chain has TRBV7-8 and TRBJ1-2; tentatively, D is TRBD1 (6 bases). Trimming cost V 3 bases and J 0 bases, with 11 bases left between them. Germline V gives CDR1 SGHVS, CDR2 FQNEAQ. The CDR3 extends over 15 amino acids.

This clonotype was seen more than once but under ten times. V and J are TRBV18 and TRBJ2-5; D call uncertain. CDR3 length: 16 residues. The V gene's germline CDR1 is KGHSH and CDR2 LQKENI. Trimming removed 0 bases from V and 5 bases from J, with 16 bases in between. CDR3 protein: CASSPPFPPGRETQYF. CDR3 DNA sequence: TGTGCCAGCTCACCACCCTTCCCCCCCGGCCGGGAGACCCAGTACTTC.

This chain connects TRBV7-9 to TRBJ2-7, with D tentatively TRBD2 (6 bases). This CDR3 has 12 residues. CDR1 and CDR2 (germline): SEHNR, FQNEAQ (reference sequence). The V gene lost 5 bases and the J gene lost 12 bases, with 17 bases spanning the gap. This CDR3 reads CASSPTSYRLYF. CDR3 DNA sequence: TGTGCCAGCAGCCCCACTAGCTACCGTCTGTACTTC.

This clonotype was found many times. The rearrangement uses TRBV4-3 and TRBJ1-4, with 7 bases fitting TRBD1. V lost 0 bases and J lost 8; bases outside the gene matches: 3. Germline V lookup: CDR1 LGHNA, CDR2 YSLEER. The CDR3 loop spans 14 amino acids. Here the CDR3 DNA reads TGCGCCAGCAGCCAAGAAGACAGGGTCGAAAAACTGTTTTTT. This translates into CASSQEDRVEKLFF.

The chain joins TRBV7-9 to TRBJ1-2, with 8 bases fitting TRBD1. Per the germline V gene, CDR1 is SEHNR and CDR2 is FQNEAQ (reference sequence). V trimming: 5 bases; J trimming: 7 bases; junction bases outside the gene matches: 9. CDR3 length: 14 amino acids. CDR3 sequence (DNA): TGTGCCAGCAGCATCGGACAGGGATTAAGTGGCTACACCTTC. This gives the protein CASSIGQGLSGYTF.

CDR3 in DNA: TGTGCCAGCAGCGTCAGGGTCTACACCGGGGAGCTGTTTTTT. It is translated as CASSVRVYTGELFF. The chain employs TRBV13 and TRBJ2-2; D is possibly TRBD1 (5 bases). V was pared by 5 bases and J by 3 bases, with 10 bases between. The CDR3 contains 14 residues. In germline, CDR1 is PRHDT, CDR2 FYEKMQ (reference sequence).

This clonotype was counted ten times or more. The genes are TRBV7-9 and TRBJ2-7; 12 bases map to TRBD2. Trimming took 5 bases from V and 2 from J; bases not matched to a gene: 1. The CDR3 length is 14 residues. Germline V gives CDR1 SEHNR, CDR2 FQNEAQ (reference sequence). The CDR3 DNA follows: TGTGCCAGCAGCCGACTAGCGGGAGCCTACGAGCAGTACTTC. Translation: CASSRLAGAYEQYF.

Turning to this clonotype: A much larger clone sits a single nucleotide away, making a read error possible. The V gene is TRBV5-1, the J gene TRBJ2-7, with D unresolved. Germline CDR1 and CDR2: SGHRS and YFSETQ. CDR3 length equals 14 residues. The CDR3: CASSLERSTYGQYF. The CDR3 nucleotides read TGCGCCAGCAGCTTGGAAAGGTCCACCTACGGGCAGTACTTC.

This clonotype turned up a few times. The chain is built from TRBV8-2 and TRBJ1-6; the table's D call of TRBD1 was not tested on the DNA. TRBV8-2 counts as a pseudogene. The CDR3 contains 17 residues. The CDR3 reads CASTTGIPSSYNSPLHF. DNA of the CDR3: TGTGCCAGCACAACAGGGATTCCGAGCTCCTATAATTCACCCCTCCACTTT.

This clonotype was detected a few times. V usage is TRBV3-1 and J usage is TRBJ1-5; D is unresolved. Germline V gives CDR1 LGHDT, CDR2 YNNKEL (reference sequence). V shed 2 bases and J shed 6 bases, with 17 bases lying between them. The CDR3 consists of 16 residues. The CDR3 nucleotides read TGTGCCAGCAGCCAAAGTCCCGGAGTCCCGGGTCAGCCCCAGCATTTT. Translated: CASSQSPGVPGQPQHF.

CDR3 amino acids: CSAPTGGPDTQYF. The CDR3 DNA sequence: TGCAGCGCCCCGACAGGGGGTCCAGATACGCAGTATTTT. The rearrangement joins TRBV29-1 to TRBJ2-3; the match to TRBD1 covers 9 bases. The trim removed 7 bases at V and 4 bases at J, leaving 6 bases unmatched. This CDR3 has 13 residues. From germline, CDR1 is SQVTM and CDR2 ANQGSEA.

The chain links TRBV28 to TRBJ2-7, with TRBD1 as a possible D gene (5 bases). This CDR3 is built from 12 residues. V gave up 3 bases and J gave up 7 bases, with 10 bases separating them. The germline CDR1 and CDR2 sequences are MDHEN and SYDVKM. Written as DNA, the CDR3 is TGTGCCAGCAGTTTTACAGGCACGGAGCAGTACTTC. Protein product: CASSFTGTEQYF.

The chain employs TRBV7-9 and TRBJ1-1; 9 bases align to TRBD1. This CDR3 comprises 14 residues. The germline V gene has CDR1 SEHNR and CDR2 FQNEAQ (reference sequence). V shed 6 bases, J shed 2 bases, and the junction held 4 bases outside the gene matches. CDR3 loop: CASREQGANTEAFF. The CDR3 DNA is TGTGCCAGCAGAGAACAGGGGGCAAACACTGAAGCTTTCTTT.

In its sample, this clonotype was seen many times. This chain links TRBV6-6 with TRBJ1-5; the D gene is possibly TRBD1 (5 bases). The V and J ends lost 2 bases and 4 bases respectively, with 9 bases between them. CDR3 length equals 14 residues. The V gene's germline CDR1 is MNHNY and CDR2 SVGAGI (reference sequence). The CDR3 DNA reads as TGTGCCAGCAGTTACCAGGGTACAAATCAGCCCCAGCATTTT. Amino acids: CASSYQGTNQPQHF.

The V gene is TRBV29-1, the J gene TRBJ1-1; 7 bases agree with TRBD1. This CDR3 is 13 amino acids long. The V segment lost 8 bases and the J segment 0 bases; nucleotides outside the gene matches: 6. Germline V gives CDR1 SQVTM, CDR2 ANQGSEA. CDR3 in DNA: TGCAGCTCTTGGACAGGCCTGAACACTGAAGCTTTCTTT. Translation: CSSWTGLNTEAFF. Full variable domain (remainder filled in from reference TRBV29-1 and TRBJ1-1): SAVISQKPSRDICQRGTSLTIQCQVDSQVTMMFWYRQQPGQSLTLIATANQGSEATYESGFVIDKFPISRPNLTFSTLTVSNMSPEDSSIYLCSSWTGLNTEAFFGQGTRLTVV.

This clonotype was found a few times. V and J are TRBV7-8 and TRBJ1-2; D is uncertain. This CDR3 contains 14 residues. Germline V CDR1 and CDR2: SGHVS, FQNEAQ. The germline V and J ends were trimmed by 8 bases and 4 bases, with 17 bases remaining between them. The CDR3 DNA reads as TGTGCCAGCTCGATATCGTCGACGGGCTATGGCTACACCTTC. It is translated as CASSISSTGYGYTF.

About this clonotype: At one end, the junction sequence differs from germline, possibly due to a read error. The genes are TRBV7-7 and TRBJ2-2; possible D gene TRBD2, 6 bases. The length of the CDR3 is 15 residues. From germline, CDR1 is SSHAT and CDR2 FNYEAQ (reference sequence). Here the CDR3 DNA reads TGTGCTAGCAGCGTTACGGACTACAACACCGGGGAGCTGTTTTTT. Protein: CASSVTDYNTGELFF.

The genes are TRBV29-1 and TRBJ2-1; TRBD1 aligns across 11 bases. This CDR3 region has 13 residues. J was trimmed by 7 bases and V by 7 bases; bases with no gene match: 6. Germline V gene sequence: CDR1 SQVTM, CDR2 ANQGSEA. Here the CDR3 reads CSGGQGARNEQFF. DNA of the CDR3: TGCAGCGGCGGACAGGGGGCGCGAAATGAGCAGTTCTTC.

This clonotype has ten or more counts. Here the CDR3 DNA reads TGTGCCAGCAGCCGGACAGGGATCCACGAGCAGTACTTC. It yields the protein CASSRTGIHEQYF. The gene calls are TRBV11-2 and TRBJ2-7; TRBD1 matches 8 bases. This CDR3 is 13 amino acids long. With V trimmed by 5 bases and J by 5 bases, 5 bases remained unmatched. Per germline, CDR1 SGHAT and CDR2 FQNNGV.

The chain is built from TRBV5-1 and TRBJ2-2; TRBD1 might be the D (5 bases). The germline V gene has CDR1 SGHRS and CDR2 YFSETQ. V was trimmed by 2 bases and J by 0 bases, leaving 8 bases between them. This CDR3 is built from 15 residues. Written as DNA, the CDR3 is TGCGCCAGCAGCTTTACAGGCTCGAACACCGGGGAGCTGTTTTTT. Translating gives CASSFTGSNTGELFF.

The chain employs TRBV29-1 and TRBJ1-3; 12 positions agree with TRBD1. With V trimmed by 6 bases and J by 7 bases, 10 bases remained unmatched. The CDR3 runs 15 residues. CDR1 SQVTM and CDR2 ANQGSEA come from the germline V gene. CDR3 protein: CSVGGGTGGRNTIYF. The CDR3, as DNA: TGCAGCGTAGGGGGGGGGACAGGGGGCAGGAACACCATATATTTT.

This clonotype was seen repeatedly, ten times or more. The rearrangement joins TRBV7-2 to TRBJ1-5; tentative D call: TRBD1 (6 bases). The CDR3 is 14 residues long. Germline assignment: CDR1 SGHTA and CDR2 FQGNSA. V was pared by 4 bases and J by 2 bases, with 9 bases between. CDR3 region: CASSSGQRNQPQHF. The CDR3 DNA reads as TGTGCCAGCAGCTCTGGACAGCGCAATCAGCCCCAGCATTTT.

As concerns this clonotype: Sequence at one end of the junction differs from germline and may be a read error. The chain employs TRBV6-1 and TRBJ2-2; TRBD1 matches 9 bases. Germline assignment: CDR1 MNHNS and CDR2 SASEGT. This CDR3 contains 21 residues. CDR3 loop: CAISEAPGATTGTGPTGELFF. The CDR3 region has the DNA TGTGCCATCAGTGAAGCCCCAGGGGCTACCACAGGGACAGGGCCCACCGGGGAGCTGTTTTTT.